This T cell receptor beta chain was sequenced for a study of blood T cell repertoires in COVID-19. About the study: Whether acute or convalescent, the COVID-19 samples came from the United States, Italy and Spain. T cells, B-cell-depleted T cells, or PBMCs provided the cDNA or gDNA that served as material.

The authors' processing: Amplification of reference gene primers was used by the study to estimate nucleated cell counts. TCRdb's copy holds only in-frame clones and misses some; the assay was immunoSEQ multiplex PCR. The D gene and trimming were derived from the DNA, and the V and J assignments and clone size from that table. The sample lists about 21,000 clones, nearly 90% occurring once. The length of the CDR3 is 15 residues. V shed 2 bases and J 4 bases; nucleotides not matched to a gene: 5. Per the germline V gene, CDR1 is ENHRY and CDR2 is SYGVKD. The sequenced sample was peripheral blood. The J gene is TRBJ2-7, the V gene TRBV10-3, with 10 nucleotides matching TRBD2. This receptor was taken from a human donor with active COVID-19. The donor label of this sample is uncertain. CDR3: CAISEPSGSHYEQYF. The CDR3 DNA follows: TGTGCCATCAGTGAGCCTAGCGGGAGTCATTACGAGCAGTACTTC.